These 12 T cell receptor beta chains were all obtained from the same sample, sequenced in a study of blood T cell repertoires in COVID-19. Sequencing used immunoSEQ multiplex PCR; TCRdb keeps in-frame clones, though not all of them. The sample contains tens of thousands of clones, approximately 89% of which appear only once. The sequencing input was peripheral blood. All receptors come from a woman aged 55-69 years with active COVID-19.

The rearrangement uses TRBV5-4 and TRBJ2-5, with 8 bases lining up with TRBD1. CDR1 and CDR2 from the germline V gene are SGHNT and YYREEE (reference sequence). After removal of 3 bases from V and 4 bases from J, the junction contained 5 bases not matched to a gene. The CDR3 runs to 14 residues. In DNA form, the CDR3 reads TGTGCCAGCAGCTGGACAGGGCTGCTAGAGACCCAGTACTTC. Its translation: CASSWTGLLETQYF.

J is TRBJ2-1 and V is TRBV11-2, with 8 bases aligning to TRBD2. The ends lost 7 bases at V and 7 bases at J; junction bases unmatched: 3. Germline CDR1 and CDR2: SGHAT and FQNNGV. The CDR3 covers 12 residues. Here the CDR3 reads CASTGGRNEQFF. The CDR3 nucleotides are TGTGCCAGCACGGGAGGGAGGAATGAGCAGTTCTTC.

DNA of the CDR3: TGCGCCAGCAGCTTGGCCGTCGGGAGAGAGACCCAGTACTTC. Encoded protein: CASSLAVGRETQYF. V and J are TRBV5-1 and TRBJ2-5, with D possibly TRBD2 on 6 matching bases. Germline CDR1 reads SGHRS; CDR2 reads YFSETQ. Trimming took off 0 bases at V and 4 bases at J, with 10 bases between the two ends. The CDR3 sequence is 14 residues long.

Written as DNA, the CDR3 is TGTGCCTGGAGGTCCGGGAGGGCCTCCAATGAGCAGTTCTTC. Translation gives CAWRSGRASNEQFF. This chain links TRBV30 with TRBJ2-1; 8 bases map to TRBD2. Looked up from germline, CDR1 is GTSNPN and CDR2 is SVGIG (reference sequence). The trim removed 3 bases at V and 6 bases at J, leaving 7 bases unmatched. The CDR3 length is 14 residues.

The chain joins TRBV4-2 to TRBJ2-7; D not certain. The CDR3 sequence is 14 residues long. The V end was cut by 4 bases, the J end by 2 bases, with 12 bases between. Germline-derived CDR1 and CDR2 are LGHNA and YNFKEQ. CDR3: CASSPGRSPYEQYF. The CDR3 nucleotides read TGTGCCAGCAGCCCTGGTCGGAGTCCCTACGAGCAGTACTTC.

The chain employs TRBV27 and TRBJ2-1; D uncertain. CDR1 is MNHEY and CDR2 is SMNVEV in the germline V gene (reference sequence). This CDR3 comprises 15 residues. V dropped 4 bases and J dropped 0 bases, with 10 bases sitting between them. CDR3 protein: CASSYRSGSYNEQFF. In nucleotides, the CDR3 is TGTGCCAGCAGTTATAGGTCGGGCTCCTACAATGAGCAGTTCTTC.

A word on this clone: Germline and junction disagree at one end, which may indicate a read error. The genes are TRBV5-6 and TRBJ2-7; 7 bases match TRBD1. This CDR3 has 12 residues. Per the germline V gene, CDR1 is SGHDT and CDR2 is YYEEEE. CDR3 coding DNA: TGTGCCAGCAGCGGGGTCGACAGGGAGCGGTACTTC. Its protein product is CASSGVDRERYF.

The chain employs TRBV19 and TRBJ1-1, with unresolved D. The CDR3 sequence is 14 residues long. The germline V and J ends were trimmed by 7 bases and 0 bases, with 12 bases remaining between them. Germline-derived CDR1 and CDR2 are LNHDA and SQIVND (reference sequence). The CDR3 region has the DNA TGTGCCAGTACCCCCGGTCCCATGAACACTGAAGCTTTCTTT. Amino acids: CASTPGPMNTEAFF.

The chain joins TRBV3-1 (or the pseudogene TRBV3-2) to TRBJ1-1, with D perhaps matching TRBD1 (6 bases). In germline, CDR1 is LGHDT, CDR2 YNNKEL (reference sequence). This CDR3 has 13 amino acids. Trimming shortened V by 5 bases and J by 1 base, and 8 bases separated the two germline ends. CDR3 nucleotides: TGTGCCAGCAGCATGGGGGCGAACACTGAAGCTTTCTTT. Translation gives CASSMGANTEAFF.

CDR3 sequence reads: CAIKERGGPYEQYF. In DNA form, the CDR3 reads TGTGCCATCAAAGAGAGGGGAGGGCCGTACGAGCAGTACTTC. This chain uses TRBV28 with TRBJ2-7; 7 nucleotides match TRBD2. The CDR3 is 14 residues long. The germline V gene has CDR1 MDHEN and CDR2 SYDVKM. J was trimmed by 4 bases and V by 10 bases; bases with no gene match: 13.

The V gene is TRBV29-1, the J gene TRBJ2-3; tentative D call: TRBD1 (5 bases). V lost 5 bases to trimming and J lost 2 bases, with 11 bases between them. The CDR3 covers 13 residues. Germline V gives CDR1 SQVTM, CDR2 ANQGSEA. The CDR3 DNA reads TGCAGCGTTAGGTCCAGGGACACAGATACGCAGTATTTT. It specifies CSVRSRDTDTQYF.

The genes are TRBV3-1 (or the pseudogene TRBV3-2) and TRBJ2-3, with 7 bases matching TRBD1. J was trimmed by 0 bases and V by 4 bases; bases with no gene match: 4. CDR3 length equals 15 residues. CDR1 LGHDT and CDR2 YNNKEL come from the germline V gene (reference sequence). CDR3 sequence: CASSRQGASTDTQYF. In DNA, the CDR3 is TGTGCCAGCAGCCGACAGGGAGCGAGCACAGATACGCAGTATTTT.